The 24 T cell receptor beta chains below come from one sample, sequenced in a study of shared T cell receptors in the human thymus. The repertoire was sequenced with immunoSEQ multiplex PCR; TCRdb's copy has only in-frame clones and lacks some. Here the sample spans roughly 710,000 clones, around 85% being singletons. These data also formed part of another study, on human thymus T cells.

Material for sequencing was thymocytes. The receptors come from a girl in the first two years of life with a congenital heart defect.

The genes are TRBV5-4 and TRBJ2-4, with D perhaps matching TRBD2 (7 bases). This CDR3 spans 17 amino acids. CDR1 SGHNT and CDR2 YYREEE come from the germline V gene (reference sequence). Trimming left V 5 bases short and J 2 bases short, with 20 bases between. CDR3 sequence: CASSSGKGGGSKNIQYF. DNA of the CDR3: TGTGCCAGCAGTTCCGGCAAGGGGGGGGGCTCCAAAAACATTCAGTACTTC.

This clone was seen more than once but under ten times. The J gene is TRBJ1-2, the V gene TRBV10-3; 10 nucleotides align to TRBD1. CDR3 length equals 16 residues. Germline CDR1 reads ENHRY; CDR2 reads SYGVKD. Germline trimming cut 6 bases from V and 8 bases from J; bases unmatched to any gene: 15. This CDR3 is CAIRFPGQGPLSGYTF. The CDR3 region has the DNA TGTGCCATCAGGTTTCCGGGACAGGGGCCGCTCTCCGGCTACACCTTC.

This sequence joins TRBV28 and TRBJ1-2, with 7 bases lining up with TRBD1. The trim removed 6 bases at V and 4 bases at J, leaving 5 bases unmatched. CDR1 is MDHEN, CDR2 SYDVKM, per germline. CDR3 size: 13 residues. The CDR3 here is CASRQRGLYGYTF. The CDR3 bases are TGTGCCAGCAGGCAAAGGGGGCTCTATGGCTACACCTTC.

The V gene is TRBV5-1, the J gene TRBJ2-7; tentatively, D is TRBD2 (5 bases). CDR1 and CDR2 (germline): SGHRS, YFSETQ. The CDR3 is 15 amino acids. V lost 0 bases and J 2 bases, leaving 12 bases between the germline ends. The CDR3 region has the DNA TGCGCCAGCAGCTTGGAGGGAGAGGACCCCTACGAGCAGTACTTC. It yields the protein CASSLEGEDPYEQYF.

The chain employs TRBV19 and TRBJ2-1; 9 bases fit TRBD2. The CDR3 loop spans 16 amino acids. Germline lookup yields CDR1 LNHDA and CDR2 SQIVND (reference sequence). Trimming removed 6 bases from V and 2 bases from J; junction bases left unmatched: 8. The CDR3 sequence: CASSLPGGGAYNEQFF. CDR3 in DNA: TGTGCCAGTAGCCTCCCAGGCGGGGGGGCCTACAATGAGCAGTTCTTC.

The chain recombines TRBV6-5 with TRBJ2-1, with a possible D match to TRBD1 (6 bases). V lost 8 bases and J lost 6, with 8 bases in between. CDR1 and CDR2 from the germline V gene are MNHEY and SVGAGI. This CDR3 spans 11 amino acids. CDR3 coding DNA: TGTGCCAGCGAAGGGGGCAATGAGCAGTTCTTC. Translating it yields CASEGGNEQFF.

The J gene is TRBJ1-2, the V gene TRBV11-2; 8 bases agree with TRBD1. Germline loops: CDR1 SGHAT, CDR2 FQNNGV. Losses at the gene ends were 2 bases for V and 3 bases for J; bases not matched to a gene: 14. This CDR3 has 18 residues. CDR3 in amino acids: CASSLIRRDRTPDYGYTF. The CDR3 nucleotides read TGTGCCAGCAGCTTAATACGGCGGGACAGGACTCCGGACTATGGCTACACCTTC. The full variable domain, in which reference TRBV11-2 and TRBJ1-2 provide the parts outside the CDR3, is EAGVAQSPRYKIIEKRQSVAFWCNPISGHATLYWYQQILGQGPKLLIQFQNNGVVDDSQLPKDRFSAERLKGVDSTLKIQPAKLEDSAVYLCASSLIRRDRTPDYGYTFGSGTRLTVV.

The genes are TRBV5-6 and TRBJ1-2; D is unresolved. The CDR3 covers 14 residues. Deletions cut 3 bases from V and 4 bases from J, with 13 bases between. The germline V gene encodes CDR1 SGHDT and CDR2 YYEEEE. For the CDR3, the DNA is TGTGCCAGCAGCTCTGGGCAGCTAATCTATGGCTACACCTTC. This sequence encodes CASSSGQLIYGYTF.

This clone was recorded only once. In nucleotides, the CDR3 is TGCACTCCCGGGAGGGGGGCCAAACAAGAGACCCAGTACTTC. This gives the protein CTPGRGAKQETQYF. The chain employs TRBV1 and TRBJ2-5; TRBD2, as called in the table, went unchecked against the DNA. TRBV1 is an annotated pseudogene. The CDR3 covers 14 residues.

The CDR3 reads CASSQDGAGGTDTQYF. The CDR3 DNA reads TGTGCCAGCAGCCAAGATGGGGCAGGGGGCACAGATACGCAGTATTTT. The V call is TRBV14, the J call TRBJ2-3; a weak D match, TRBD1 (6 bases). Trimming stripped 0 bases from V and 1 base from J, with 11 bases between. CDR3 length equals 16 residues. CDR1 is SGHDN and CDR2 is FVKESK in the germline V gene. The full variable domain, rest sourced from reference TRBV14 and TRBJ2-3, is EAGVTQFPSHSVIEKGQTVTLRCDPISGHDNLYWYRRVMGKEIKFLLHFVKESKQDESGMPNNRFLAERTGGTYSTLKVQPAELEDSGVYFCASSQDGAGGTDTQYFGPGTRLTVL.

The rearrangement uses TRBV14 and TRBJ2-7; the D gene is possibly TRBD1 (5 bases). The germline V gene encodes CDR1 SGHDN and CDR2 FVKESK. Between the trimmed V and J ends, which lost 1 base and 2 bases, there was a span of 15 bases. This CDR3 is built from 16 residues. The CDR3 loop is CASSQGRQGEPYEQYF. The DNA for the CDR3 is TGTGCCAGCAGCCAAGGACGGCAGGGCGAACCCTACGAGCAGTACTTC. Drawing the rest from reference TRBV14 and TRBJ2-7, the complete variable domain is EAGVTQFPSHSVIEKGQTVTLRCDPISGHDNLYWYRRVMGKEIKFLLHFVKESKQDESGMPNNRFLAERTGGTYSTLKVQPAELEDSGVYFCASSQGRQGEPYEQYFGPGTRLTVT.

The chain uses TRBV19 and TRBJ1-2, with 11 bases identical to TRBD1. Trimming took 4 bases from V and 4 from J; bases not matched to a gene: 5. CDR1 is LNHDA, CDR2 SQIVND, per germline (reference sequence). The length of the CDR3 is 15 residues. The CDR3 DNA sequence: TGTGCCAGTAGTAGATGGGACAGGGGGGCCTATGGCTACACCTTC. Amino acid sequence: CASSRWDRGAYGYTF.

The chain employs TRBV6-1 and TRBJ1-5; TRBD1 matches at 8 bases. CDR3 size: 17 residues. Germline CDR1 is MNHNS and CDR2 is SASEGT. V lost 2 bases, J lost 7 bases, and 13 bases stayed unmatched. DNA for the CDR3: TGTGCCAGCAGTGAACCCCTAGGACAGGGCGAGGGGCAGCCCCAGCATTTT. This gives the protein CASSEPLGQGEGQPQHF.

This chain uses TRBV6-5 with TRBJ1-1; D perhaps matches TRBD1 (5 bases). Germline CDR1 and CDR2: MNHEY and SVGAGI. Trimming left V 6 bases short and J 6 bases short, with 17 bases between. This CDR3 region has 14 residues. This chain's CDR3 is CASRPRQTSAEAFF. DNA of the CDR3: TGTGCCAGCAGACCTAGACAGACTAGCGCTGAAGCTTTCTTT.

The V gene is TRBV29-1, the J gene TRBJ1-2, with D unresolved. Germline V gene sequence: CDR1 SQVTM, CDR2 ANQGSEA. Between the trimmed V and J ends, which lost 2 bases and 3 bases, there was a span of 7 bases. This CDR3 is built from 12 residues. The CDR3 DNA follows: TGCAGCGTTGAACCTATCTACTATGGCTACACCTTC. Its translation: CSVEPIYYGYTF.

This rearrangement joins TRBV6-4 to TRBJ1-3, with D unclear. Trimming stripped 10 bases from V and 3 bases from J, with 10 bases between. The CDR3 spans 12 residues. Germline V gene sequence: CDR1 MRHNA, CDR2 SNTAGT. CDR3 DNA: TGTGCCACCCATACGGGTGGAAACACCATATATTTT. Its translation: CATHTGGNTIYF.

The sample holds a few counts of this clone. The chain uses TRBV7-2 and TRBJ2-3; possible D gene TRBD2, 6 bases. Trimming stripped 1 base from V and 6 bases from J, with 11 bases between. CDR3 size: 14 residues. The germline gives CDR1 SGHTA, CDR2 FQGNSA. The CDR3 is CASSLESRGDTQYF. DNA for the CDR3: TGTGCCAGCAGCTTAGAGTCCCGGGGGGATACGCAGTATTTT.

The J gene is TRBJ1-1, the V gene TRBV7-6; 7 bases are shared with TRBD1. CDR1 is SGHVS and CDR2 is FNYEAQ in the germline V gene. The CDR3 loop spans 18 amino acids. The J segment lost 4 bases and the V segment lost 2 bases, leaving 16 bases of the junction unmatched. In nucleotides, the CDR3 is TGTGCCAGCAGCTTAAAAACCCACCTCCGGGACAGACCCACTGAAGCTTTCTTT. Translating it yields CASSLKTHLRDRPTEAFF.

This chain joins TRBV7-9 and TRBJ2-1, with 12 positions matching TRBD2. The germline CDR1 and CDR2 sequences are SEHNR and FQNEAQ (reference sequence). V lost 5 bases and J lost 5; bases outside the gene matches: 10. The CDR3 totals 17 residues. This CDR3 reads CASSPKLTSGGHNEQFF. CDR3 nucleotides: TGTGCCAGCAGCCCAAAATTAACTAGCGGGGGGCACAATGAGCAGTTCTTC.

This clone turned up a few times. The gene calls are TRBV7-9 and TRBJ1-1; tentatively, D is TRBD1 (6 bases). CDR1 is SEHNR and CDR2 is FQNEAQ in the germline V gene (reference sequence). The V and J ends lost 4 bases and 5 bases respectively, with 20 bases between them. The CDR3 has 16 amino acids. The CDR3 loop is CASSSQGGPRGTEAFF. In DNA form, the CDR3 reads TGTGCCAGCAGCTCACAAGGTGGGCCGAGGGGGACTGAAGCTTTCTTT. Variable domain in full (rest from reference TRBV7-9 and TRBJ1-1): DTGVSQNPRHKITKRGQNVTFRCDPISEHNRLYWYRQTLGQGPEFLTYFQNEAQLEKSRLLSDRFSAERPKGSFSTLEIQRTEQGDSAMYLCASSSQGGPRGTEAFFGQGTRLTVV.

The DNA of the CDR3 is TGCAGCGTTCTAACCACAGGGAACACTGAAGCTTTCTTT. Protein sequence: CSVLTTGNTEAFF. The chain recombines TRBV29-1 with TRBJ1-1; the D gene is possibly TRBD1 (5 bases). The CDR3 contains 13 residues. Germline loops: CDR1 SQVTM, CDR2 ANQGSEA. V was clipped by 5 bases and J by 1 base, with 11 bases between them. The full variable domain, completed using reference TRBV29-1 and TRBJ1-1, is SAVISQKPSRDICQRGTSLTIQCQVDSQVTMMFWYRQQPGQSLTLIATANQGSEATYESGFVIDKFPISRPNLTFSTLTVSNMSPEDSSIYLCSVLTTGNTEAFFGQGTRLTVV.

There are a few counts of this clone. J is TRBJ1-6 and V is TRBV27; D not certain. CDR1 and CDR2 (germline): MNHEY, SMNVEV (reference sequence). V was clipped by 6 bases and J by 0 bases, with 18 bases between them. This CDR3 has 18 residues. DNA for the CDR3: TGTGCCAGCAGGTTCCTTTCCTATACGAGCTCCTATAATTCACCCCTCCACTTT. Translated: CASRFLSYTSSYNSPLHF.

The chain couples TRBV5-1 to TRBJ2-5; 7 nucleotides match TRBD1. CDR3 length: 13 residues. Trimming removed 4 bases from V and 5 bases from J; junction bases left unmatched: 5. Germline V lookup: CDR1 SGHRS, CDR2 YFSETQ. CDR3 sequence (DNA): TGCGCCAGCAGCCATAGGGGGCGGGAGACCCAGTACTTC. This codes for CASSHRGRETQYF.

The chain carries TRBV7-9 and TRBJ2-2; TRBD1 agrees at 9 bases. CDR3 length: 15 amino acids. Trimming cost V 2 bases and J 5 bases; bases outside gene matches: 3. The germline gives CDR1 SEHNR, CDR2 FQNEAQ (reference sequence). CDR3 sequence reads: CASSLRDRATGELFF. CDR3 nucleotides: TGTGCCAGCAGCTTAAGGGACAGGGCAACCGGGGAGCTGTTTTTT.